The 25 T cell receptor beta chains reported below all come from one sample, sequenced in a study of blood T cell repertoires in COVID-19. Clones were sequenced by immunoSEQ multiplex PCR, and TCRdb holds only the in-frame ones, with some missing. The top ten clones hold 18% of a sample with some 190,000 clones, more than 75% of them seen once. The sequencing sample was made of peripheral blood. All receptors come from a person aged 65 to 85 with COVID-19, enrolled during active disease.

The chain carries TRBV6-2 or TRBV6-3 and TRBJ2-3; 10 bases align to TRBD2. Germline loops: CDR1 MNHEY, CDR2 SVGEGT. The length of the CDR3 is 16 residues. V shed 5 bases and J 2 bases; nucleotides not matched to a gene: 7. CDR3 DNA sequence: TGTGCCAGCAGTCCGCCTGGACTAGCGGACACAGATACGCAGTATTTT. Its protein product is CASSPPGLADTDTQYF.

Only a few counts were recorded for this clone. V is TRBV6-5 and J is TRBJ1-4; the match to TRBD1 covers 9 bases. CDR3 length: 14 amino acids. V lost 6 bases, J lost 8 bases, and 7 bases stayed unmatched. Germline CDR1 is MNHEY and CDR2 is SVGAGI. The DNA of the CDR3 is TGTGCCAGCAGAAAGACAGGGACAGGGGAAAAACTGTTTTTT. It specifies CASRKTGTGEKLFF.

The chain carries TRBV27 and TRBJ2-7; 10 nucleotides align to TRBD1. V gave up 4 bases and J gave up 4 bases; unmatched junction bases: 7. CDR3 length equals 15 residues. Germline V gene data show CDR1 as MNHEY and CDR2 as SMNVEV (reference sequence). In nucleotides, the CDR3 is TGTGCCAGCAGTTCCCGGGACAGGGGTCTGTACGAGCAGTACTTC. Its translation is CASSSRDRGLYEQYF.

This sequence joins TRBV29-1 and TRBJ2-5, with D perhaps TRBD2 (6 bases). V lost 7 bases and J 2 bases, leaving 11 bases between the germline ends. Germline V lookup: CDR1 SQVTM, CDR2 ANQGSEA. The CDR3 length is 12 residues. In nucleotides, the CDR3 is TGCAGCGCCTCGACTAGTCAAGAGACCCAGTACTTC. Protein sequence: CSASTSQETQYF.

The V and J genes are TRBV6-5 and TRBJ2-3; 7 nucleotides align to TRBD1. The V segment lost 6 bases and the J segment 3 bases; nucleotides outside the gene matches: 3. This CDR3 spans 13 amino acids. Germline V gene data show CDR1 as MNHEY and CDR2 as SVGAGI. The CDR3 sequence: CASRDRVTDTQYF. DNA for the CDR3: TGTGCCAGCAGAGACAGGGTAACAGATACGCAGTATTTT.

V gene TRBV24-1 combines with J gene TRBJ1-1, with TRBD1 as a possible D gene (6 bases). Per the germline V gene, CDR1 is KGHDR and CDR2 is SFDVKD. Trimming took off 9 bases at V and 2 bases at J, with 15 bases between the two ends. The CDR3 has 14 residues. CDR3 nucleotides: TGTGCCACCCGGAGGTCAGGGGTAAACACTGAAGCTTTCTTT. The encoded protein is CATRRSGVNTEAFF.

The table lists this clone with a count of one. V gene TRBV28 combines with J gene TRBJ2-7, with D perhaps TRBD1 (5 bases). Trimming left V 4 bases short and J 0 bases short, with 13 bases between. The CDR3 contains 15 residues. In germline, CDR1 is MDHEN, CDR2 SYDVKM. The CDR3 region has the DNA TGTGCCAGCAGTTCCCCACAGGAGAGCTCCTACGAGCAGTACTTC. Its protein is CASSSPQESSYEQYF.

The V and J genes are TRBV6-2 or TRBV6-3 and TRBJ1-5; a weak D match, TRBD1 (5 bases). The CDR3 is made up of 18 amino acids. Germline CDR1 MNHEY, CDR2 SVGEGT. V shed 6 bases and J shed 0 bases, with 21 bases lying between them. The CDR3 reads CASSKPGKDTYSNQPQHF. The CDR3 DNA reads as TGTGCCAGCAGCAAACCCGGAAAGGACACCTATAGCAATCAGCCCCAGCATTTT.

V and J are TRBV6-1 and TRBJ2-1, with D perhaps TRBD2 (6 bases). The length of the CDR3 is 17 residues. Germline V gene data show CDR1 as MNHNS and CDR2 as SASEGT. Trimming removed 1 base from V and 0 bases from J, with 13 bases in between. CDR3: CASSEEGLPSSYNEQFF. CDR3 sequence (DNA): TGTGCCAGCAGTGAAGAGGGACTCCCGAGCTCCTACAATGAGCAGTTCTTC.

The chain recombines TRBV7-2 with TRBJ2-7, with unresolved D. CDR3 length: 13 residues. CDR1 is SGHTA, CDR2 FQGNSA, per germline. V lost 1 base and J 2 bases, leaving 6 bases between the germline ends. CDR3 DNA sequence: TGTGCCAGCAGCTTAGTAATCGCCTACGAGCAGTACTTC. Protein sequence: CASSLVIAYEQYF.

A single count supports this clone. The chain recombines TRBV3-1 (or the pseudogene TRBV3-2) with TRBJ2-7, with a weak D call TRBD1 (6 bases). CDR3 length equals 15 residues. Germline V gene lookup returns CDR1 LGHDT and CDR2 YNNKEL (reference sequence). With 0 bases removed from V and 3 bases from J, the gap between germline ends came to 12 bases. CDR3 coding DNA: TGTGCCAGCAGCCAAGACCACAGGGTGGGCTACGAGCAGTACTTC. This sequence encodes CASSQDHRVGYEQYF.

V is TRBV7-2 and J is TRBJ2-7, with 10 bases that match TRBD2. V gave up 0 bases and J gave up 0 bases; unmatched junction bases: 5. Germline V gene lookup returns CDR1 SGHTA and CDR2 FQGNSA. The CDR3 has 17 amino acids. In DNA, the CDR3 is TGTGCCAGCAGCTTAGCGAAGACTAGCGGGTTCTCCTACGAGCAGTACTTC. This sequence encodes CASSLAKTSGFSYEQYF.

The chain employs TRBV27 and TRBJ1-2, with TRBD1 matching 7 bases. Germline CDR1 reads MNHEY; CDR2 reads SMNVEV (reference sequence). Trimming took 4 bases from V and 5 from J; bases not matched to a gene: 4. The CDR3 runs to 13 residues. The CDR3 reads CASSSGQEYGYTF. The CDR3 nucleotides are TGTGCCAGCAGTTCCGGACAGGAATATGGCTACACCTTC.

The chain has TRBV9 and TRBJ2-3, with 7 bases fitting TRBD2. This CDR3 comprises 15 residues. Germline V CDR1 and CDR2: SGDLS, YYNGEE. The V segment lost 0 bases and the J segment 6 bases; nucleotides outside the gene matches: 7. The CDR3 DNA is TGTGCCAGCAGCGTAGGGGGGACTAATTCTGATACGCAGTATTTT. Translating it yields CASSVGGTNSDTQYF.

On this clone itself: Additional DNA sequences in this sample encode the identical CDR3. This rearrangement joins TRBV2 to TRBJ2-1, with 11 nucleotides matching TRBD2. The junction had 0 bases not matched to a gene; V was cut back by 2 bases and J by 3 bases. Germline-derived CDR1 and CDR2 are SNHLY and FYNNEI. This CDR3 comprises 15 residues. Here the CDR3 reads CASSELAGGYNEQFF. In DNA form, the CDR3 reads TGTGCCAGCAGTGAACTAGCGGGAGGCTACAATGAGCAGTTCTTC.

The V call is TRBV7-2, the J call TRBJ2-4, with 7 nucleotides matching TRBD2. CDR3 length: 15 amino acids. V was pared by 3 bases and J by 8 bases, with 10 bases of the junction left unmatched. Looked up from germline, CDR1 is SGHTA and CDR2 is FQGNSA. CDR3 loop: CASSFEGGPVDIQYF. Here the CDR3 DNA reads TGTGCCAGCAGCTTCGAGGGAGGGCCGGTGGACATTCAGTACTTC. Filled out from reference TRBV7-2 and TRBJ2-4, the complete variable domain reads GAGVSQSPSNKVTEKGKDVELRCDPISGHTALYWYRQSLGQGLEFLIYFQGNSAPDKSGLPSDRFSAERTGGSVSTLTIQRTQQEDSAVYLCASSFEGGPVDIQYFGAGTRLSVL.

The chain joins TRBV27 to TRBJ1-4, with D possibly being TRBD1 (6 bases). The CDR3 covers 14 residues. CDR1 is MNHEY and CDR2 is SMNVEV in the germline V gene (reference sequence). With 6 bases removed from V and 7 bases from J, the gap between germline ends came to 15 bases. CDR3 protein: CASSQGYLSEKLFF. CDR3 nucleotides: TGTGCCAGCAGCCAGGGGTATTTAAGTGAAAAACTGTTTTTT. Based on the CDR3 plus reference TRBV27 and TRBJ1-4, the full variable domain is EAQVTQNPRYLITVTGKKLTVTCSQNMNHEYMSWYRQDPGLGLRQIYYSMNVEVTDKGDVPEGYKVSRKEKRNFPLILESPSPNQTSLYFCASSQGYLSEKLFFGSGTQLSVL.

V is TRBV7-8 and J is TRBJ2-1; 7 bases are a match to TRBD2. CDR1 is SGHVS and CDR2 is FQNEAQ in the germline V gene. V lost 2 bases and J lost 1; bases outside the gene matches: 2. This CDR3 has 15 amino acids. Here the CDR3 DNA reads TGTGCCAGCAGCTTATCAGCGGGGTCCTACAATGAGCAGTTCTTC. As protein: CASSLSAGSYNEQFF.

The CDR3 bases are TGTGCCAGCAGCCTAGAGGGGGACGAGCAGTACTTC. Translation gives CASSLEGDEQYF. V and J are TRBV6-2 or TRBV6-3 and TRBJ2-7; D possibly corresponds to TRBD1 (6 bases). In germline, CDR1 is MNHEY, CDR2 SVGEGT. There are 12 residues in the CDR3. The V end lost 6 bases, the J end lost 5 bases, and 11 bases lay between the germline ends.

This clone was found once. CDR3 sequence reads: CASSQASGAFYNEQFF. CDR3 DNA sequence: TGTGCCAGCAGCCAAGCTTCGGGAGCTTTCTACAATGAGCAGTTCTTC. The genes are TRBV11-3 and TRBJ2-1; D might be TRBD2 (6 bases). In germline, CDR1 is SGHNT, CDR2 YENEEA. V lost 5 bases to trimming and J lost 3 bases, with 17 bases between them. The CDR3 is 16 amino acids.

The chain employs TRBV7-2 and TRBJ1-2; D is possibly TRBD1 (5 bases). Per the germline V gene, CDR1 is SGHTA and CDR2 is FQGNSA. The CDR3 runs to 18 residues. Trimming cost V 4 bases and J 4 bases, with 25 bases left between them. CDR3 loop: CASSSGGRFQSKGYGYTF. In DNA form, the CDR3 reads TGTGCCAGCAGCTCGGGGGGTCGGTTTCAGAGTAAGGGCTATGGCTACACCTTC.

The J gene is TRBJ1-5, the V gene TRBV5-6; D unclear. Germline CDR1 is SGHDT and CDR2 is YYEEEE. The CDR3 has 14 residues. Trimming removed 3 bases at V and 5 bases at J, with 12 bases between. The DNA of the CDR3 is TGTGCCAGCAGCTCTTTGACGGGTGATCAGCCCCAGCATTTT. Its protein product is CASSSLTGDQPQHF.

The chain employs TRBV3-1 (or the pseudogene TRBV3-2) and TRBJ2-3; possible D gene TRBD2, 7 bases. The V and J ends lost 2 bases and 2 bases respectively, with 14 bases between them. This CDR3 spans 16 amino acids. From germline, CDR1 is LGHDT and CDR2 YNNKEL (reference sequence). The CDR3 loop is CASSQRDGGPTDTQYF. For the CDR3, the DNA is TGTGCCAGCAGCCAAAGGGACGGGGGGCCCACAGATACGCAGTATTTT.

The rearrangement links TRBV9 to TRBJ2-1; 7 bases are a match to TRBD2. Germline CDR1 and CDR2: SGDLS and YYNGEE. The CDR3 sequence is 14 residues long. The junction had 6 bases not matched to a gene; V was cut back by 4 bases and J by 5 bases. The CDR3 loop is CASSPSGNHNEQFF. The CDR3 DNA is TGTGCCAGCAGCCCGAGCGGGAATCACAATGAGCAGTTCTTC.

The gene calls are TRBV7-9 and TRBJ2-1; no definite D call. Trimming stripped 1 base from V and 10 bases from J, with 8 bases between. CDR1 SEHNR and CDR2 FQNEAQ come from the germline V gene (reference sequence). The CDR3 has 12 residues. CDR3 coding DNA: TGTGCCAGCAGCTTAGGCAAAGCCGAGCAGTTCTTC. The encoded protein is CASSLGKAEQFF.